This TCR beta chain was found in a study of beta chain features in type 1 diabetes. The whole isolated RNA underwent reverse transcription, so sequencing captured expressed TCRB transcripts. The table came from immunoSEQ multiplex PCR; TCRdb's copy has only in-frame clones and leaves some out. The sample lists about 70,000 clones, 49% occurring once. The study, taken as a whole, reports: Moderate yet significant TCRB CDR3 shortening was seen in Type 1 diabetes patients in all four CD4+ subsets.

In the case of this clone: The antigen is not known.

Material for sequencing was central memory CD4+ T cells from blood. This sequence was found in a young man with type 1 diabetes.

The CDR3 DNA sequence: TGTGCCAGCAGCGCCGCCGGGACAGGGCTGTACGAGCAGTACTTC. Residues: CASSAAGTGLYEQYF. The rearrangement links TRBV5-4 to TRBJ2-7; 9 nucleotides match TRBD1. Germline-derived CDR1 and CDR2 are SGHNT and YYREEE (reference sequence). The length of the CDR3 is 15 residues. The V segment lost 4 bases and the J segment 4 bases; nucleotides outside the gene matches: 9.